The 28 T cell receptor beta chains presented below share a single source sample, sequenced in a study of identical twins. TCRdb itself ran the 5' RACE reads through MiXCR, one entry per CDR3 protein. The sample consists of just under 650,000 distinct CDR3 sequences, 7.1% of them appearing once. These sequences were also reported in another study, on yellow fever vaccine responses in identical twins.

The sequencing sample was made of PBMCs. The receptors stem from a woman aged 18-29 years in good health.

V usage is TRBV5-5 and J usage is TRBJ2-2; D gene uncertain. Germline-derived CDR1 and CDR2 are SGHKS and YYEKEE (reference sequence). Trimming pared 2 bases from V and 5 bases from J, leaving 13 bases between. There are 15 residues in the CDR3. CDR3 in amino acids: CASSFTETRTGELFF. The CDR3 DNA is TGTGCCAGCAGCTTTACAGAGACTCGGACCGGGGAGCTGTTTTTT.

This clonotype was found many times. The V gene is TRBV20-1, the J gene TRBJ2-1, with 12 bases lining up with TRBD2. CDR3 length: 16 amino acids. CDR1 and CDR2 (germline): DFQATT, SNEGSKA (reference sequence). J lost 8 bases, V lost 0 bases, and 8 bases had no gene match. The CDR3 DNA reads as TGCAGTGCTAGAGAGGAACTAGCGGGAGGTCGGCATGAGCAGTTCTTC. It translates to CSAREELAGGRHEQFF.

The rearrangement joins TRBV6-1 to TRBJ2-7; TRBD1 agrees at 9 bases. The CDR3 totals 15 residues. The trim removed 6 bases at V and 5 bases at J, leaving 11 bases unmatched. Germline V gene data show CDR1 as MNHNS and CDR2 as SASEGT. The CDR3 sequence: CASSSTGGVWDEQYV. CDR3 nucleotides: TGTGCCAGCAGCTCCACAGGGGGCGTTTGGGACGAGCAGTACGTC.

V usage is TRBV5-6 and J usage is TRBJ1-6; D perhaps matches TRBD1 (5 bases). Germline CDR1 reads SGHDT; CDR2 reads YYEEEE. The V and J ends lost 0 bases and 11 bases respectively, with 12 bases between them. There are 14 residues in the CDR3. The CDR3 sequence: CASSLGSGATPLHF. The DNA for the CDR3 is TGTGCCAGCAGCTTGGGGTCTGGGGCGACACCCCTCCACTTT.

V gene TRBV7-9 combines with J gene TRBJ2-5; a weak D match, TRBD1 (6 bases). CDR1 SEHNR and CDR2 FQNEAQ come from the germline V gene (reference sequence). Trimming left V 6 bases short and J 4 bases short, with 9 bases between. The CDR3 runs to 12 residues. The CDR3 region has the DNA TGTGCCAGCAGTTCAGGGGCAGAGACCCAGTACTTC. Its protein product is CASSSGAETQYF.

The chain carries TRBV6-1 and TRBJ2-5; D gene uncertain. In germline, CDR1 is MNHNS, CDR2 SASEGT. This CDR3 spans 14 amino acids. V was trimmed by 2 bases and J by 1 base, leaving 8 bases between them. The DNA for the CDR3 is TGTGCCAGCAGTGAATGGGTGGTCCAAGAGACCCAGTACTTC. Its translation: CASSEWVVQETQYF.

The rearrangement links TRBV29-1 to TRBJ2-7; TRBD1 is a possible D gene (5 bases). The CDR3 has 14 amino acids. The V gene lost 8 bases and the J gene lost 1 base, with 18 bases spanning the gap. CDR1 SQVTM and CDR2 ANQGSEA come from the germline V gene. As DNA, the CDR3 is TGCAGCCCCCGACCCAGGGCGAGATCCTACGAGCAGTACGTC. This sequence encodes CSPRPRARSYEQYV.

This clonotype was counted a few times. The chain is built from TRBV5-1 and TRBJ2-1; 7 bases are shared with TRBD2. Per germline, CDR1 SGHRS and CDR2 YFSETQ. Germline trimming cut 7 bases from V and 5 bases from J; bases unmatched to any gene: 9. The length of the CDR3 is 14 residues. CDR3 nucleotide sequence: TGCGCCAGCGGAGCTAGCGGCCCTCACAATGAGCAGTTCTTC. Protein sequence: CASGASGPHNEQFF. Complete variable domain (other parts from reference TRBV5-1 and TRBJ2-1): KAGVTQTPRYLIKTRGQQVTLSCSPISGHRSVSWYQQTPGQGLQFLFEYFSETQRNKGNFPGRFSGRQFSNSRSEMNVSTLELGDSALYLCASGASGPHNEQFFGPGTRLTVL.

A few counts support this clonotype. This sequence joins TRBV11-1 and TRBJ1-3, with D tentatively TRBD1 (5 bases). The CDR3 sequence is 18 residues long. V was cut by 7 bases and J by 2 bases, with 24 bases left in between. The germline V gene encodes CDR1 SGHAT and CDR2 FQDESV (reference sequence). CDR3 region: CASIPDMFGDAAGNTIYF. In DNA form, the CDR3 reads TGTGCCAGCATCCCGGACATGTTCGGGGACGCCGCTGGAAACACCATATATTTT.

This clonotype was recorded a few times. J is TRBJ2-7 and V is TRBV7-9; tentative D call: TRBD1 (5 bases). From germline, CDR1 is SEHNR and CDR2 FQNEAQ (reference sequence). The V gene lost 7 bases and the J gene lost 3 bases, with 13 bases spanning the gap. The CDR3 has 13 residues. The CDR3 region is CASTESDSYEQYF. The CDR3 coding sequence is TGTGCCAGCACCGAGTCAGACAGCTACGAGCAGTACTTC.

The gene calls are TRBV12-3 or TRBV12-4 and TRBJ1-2; D is ambiguous. The CDR3 is made up of 14 amino acids. The ends were cut back, 6 bases at V and 5 bases at J, with 16 bases in the middle. The CDR3, as DNA: TGTGCCAGCAGGCCCGGACTGGGAGGATATGGCTACACCTTC. Translation: CASRPGLGGYGYTF.

This clonotype was seen a handful of times. V usage is TRBV20-1 and J usage is TRBJ1-1; D is unresolved. Trimming pared 0 bases from V and 2 bases from J, leaving 10 bases between. The germline CDR1 and CDR2 sequences are DFQATT and SNEGSKA (reference sequence). The CDR3 is made up of 14 amino acids. CDR3 in DNA: TGCAGTGCTAGAGATAACACAGCCAACACTGAAGCTTTCTTT. Translating gives CSARDNTANTEAFF.

This clonotype was detected only a few times. The chain has TRBV6-1 and TRBJ2-1; 16 bases align to TRBD2. There are 17 residues in the CDR3. CDR1 MNHNS and CDR2 SASEGT come from the germline V gene. The trim removed 3 bases at V and 8 bases at J, leaving 7 bases unmatched. DNA of the CDR3: TGTGCCAGCAGTGAGGGACTAGCGGGGGGGATTATCGATGAGCAGTTCTTC. This gives the protein CASSEGLAGGIIDEQFF.

This clonotype was observed at least ten times. The chain combines TRBV21-1 with TRBJ1-2. TRBV21-1 is tagged as a pseudogene. This CDR3 is 17 amino acids long. The CDR3 nucleotides are TGTGCCAGCAGCGCCCCCCGGGACTTACCACCTCCCTATGGCTACACCTTC. It codes for CASSAPRDLPPPYGYTF.

This clonotype was observed a few times. The chain couples TRBV7-9 to TRBJ2-5, with no clear D. The CDR3 contains 14 residues. V lost 2 bases to trimming and J lost 0 bases, with 7 bases between them. CDR1 is SEHNR and CDR2 is FQNEAQ in the germline V gene (reference sequence). The CDR3 loop reads CASSLREHQETQYF. The DNA for the CDR3 is TGTGCCAGCAGCTTAAGGGAACACCAAGAGACCCAGTACTTC.

A remark on this clonotype: This may come from a read error, since a much larger clone is one base off. The rearrangement links TRBV10-3 to TRBJ2-1; 9 positions match TRBD2. This CDR3 contains 15 residues. The V gene's germline CDR1 is ENHRY and CDR2 SYGVKD. J gave up 4 bases and V 6 bases, and 7 bases lay outside the gene matches. In DNA form, the CDR3 reads TGTGCCATCAGCACCCCTAGCGGGGAATACAATGAGCAGTTCTTC. Amino acid sequence: CAISTPSGEYNEQFF.

The chain is built from TRBV10-3 and TRBJ1-1; D unclear. With 4 bases removed from V and 0 bases from J, the gap between germline ends came to 12 bases. The germline V gene has CDR1 ENHRY and CDR2 SYGVKD. This CDR3 has 15 amino acids. The chain's CDR3 is CAISGAGIMNTEAFF. The CDR3, as DNA: TGTGCCATCAGTGGGGCAGGAATTATGAACACTGAAGCTTTCTTT.

This clonotype was seen a few times. This sequence joins TRBV20-1 and TRBJ2-7, with a tentative D call TRBD1 (6 bases). V was shortened by 0 bases and J by 3 bases, with 24 bases between the two germline ends. The CDR3 spans 18 residues. CDR1 and CDR2 (germline): DFQATT, SNEGSKA (reference sequence). CDR3 coding DNA: TGCAGTGCTAGAGATGGGTGGGCAGGGGCTGGGGACCACTACGAGCAGTACTTC. The encoded protein is CSARDGWAGAGDHYEQYF.

This clonotype was recorded a few times. The J gene is TRBJ1-4, the V gene TRBV4-2; 7 nucleotides align to TRBD1. CDR1 is LGHNA, CDR2 YNFKEQ, per germline. Unmatched junction bases numbered 6, after V lost 0 bases and J lost 5 bases. The CDR3 consists of 16 residues. The CDR3 DNA reads as TGTGCCAGCAGCCAAGATACGGCAGGGGGGAATGAAAAACTGTTTTTT. This codes for CASSQDTAGGNEKLFF.

This clonotype was seen a handful of times. The chain employs TRBV6-2 or TRBV6-3 and TRBJ2-3; D ambiguous. CDR1 is MNHEY, CDR2 SVGEGT, per germline. This CDR3 has 16 residues. Trimming took off 6 bases at V and 3 bases at J, with 19 bases between the two ends. The CDR3 reads CASRDTLGSWTDTQYF. For the CDR3, the DNA is TGTGCCAGCAGAGATACCCTCGGGTCGTGGACAGATACGCAGTATTTT.

The chain combines TRBV29-1 with TRBJ2-1; no reliable D call. V was pared by 1 base and J by 9 bases, with 13 bases between. Germline lookup yields CDR1 SQVTM and CDR2 ANQGSEA. The CDR3 spans 13 residues. In DNA form, the CDR3 reads TGCAGCGTTGAAGTCTCGGCAGTGAGTGAGCAGTTCTTC. Translated: CSVEVSAVSEQFF.

This clonotype has a count of ten or more. The chain uses TRBV20-1 and TRBJ2-1; 9 bases fit TRBD1. J lost 6 bases, V lost 3 bases, and 9 bases had no gene match. Looked up from germline, CDR1 is DFQATT and CDR2 is SNEGSKA (reference sequence). The length of the CDR3 is 15 residues. The CDR3 DNA follows: TGCAGTGCTAGCAGTCGGACAGGGGTATTCAATGAGCAGTTCTTC. Its translation is CSASSRTGVFNEQFF.

This clonotype occurred many times. The gene calls are TRBV5-1 and TRBJ1-4; no reliable D call. Germline V gives CDR1 SGHRS, CDR2 YFSETQ. V was trimmed by 2 bases and J by 5 bases, leaving 10 bases between them. The CDR3 loop spans 14 amino acids. The CDR3 DNA sequence: TGCGCCAGCAGCTTAGCGGGTCTGAATGAAAAACTGTTTTTT. The encoded protein is CASSLAGLNEKLFF.

This chain links TRBV15 with TRBJ2-1; D unclear. V was pared by 1 base and J by 2 bases, with 12 bases between. The CDR3 loop spans 16 amino acids. Germline V gene data show CDR1 as LNHNV and CDR2 as YYDKDF (reference sequence). CDR3 nucleotide sequence: TGTGCCACCAGCAGAGTAACAGCCTCTCCCTACAATGAGCAGTTCTTC. This encodes CATSRVTASPYNEQFF.

This clonotype was counted only a few times. V is TRBV18 and J is TRBJ1-5; 9 bases are a match to TRBD1. This CDR3 comprises 15 residues. CDR1 is KGHSH and CDR2 is LQKENI in the germline V gene. The trim removed 8 bases at V and 4 bases at J, leaving 9 bases unmatched. The CDR3 DNA sequence: TGTGCCAGCAAATCGGCCGGGACAGGGAATCAGCCCCAGCATTTT. This sequence encodes CASKSAGTGNQPQHF.

This clonotype was detected ten times or more. V gene TRBV5-1 combines with J gene TRBJ2-1; D not certain. Per germline, CDR1 SGHRS and CDR2 YFSETQ. The CDR3 sequence is 13 residues long. With 0 bases removed from V and 4 bases from J, the gap between germline ends came to 5 bases. For the CDR3, the DNA is TGCGCCAGCAGCTTGGAGAAGTACAATGAGCAGTTCTTC. Translating it yields CASSLEKYNEQFF.

This clonotype was recorded a few times. The chain uses TRBV5-1 and TRBJ2-5; TRBD2 might be the D (6 bases). The V gene lost 4 bases and the J gene lost 5 bases, with 18 bases spanning the gap. CDR3 length: 15 amino acids. The V gene's germline CDR1 is SGHRS and CDR2 YFSETQ. As DNA, the CDR3 is TGCGCCAGCAGCGGAGGGACTTTAGCTGCGGAGACCCAGTACTTC. It specifies CASSGGTLAAETQYF.

The table lists this clonotype with many counts. The gene calls are TRBV5-1 and TRBJ1-4; possible D gene TRBD1, 6 bases. The V gene lost 4 bases and the J gene lost 8 bases, with 15 bases spanning the gap. The germline V gene has CDR1 SGHRS and CDR2 YFSETQ. This CDR3 has 14 amino acids. This CDR3 is CASSAEGGAEKLFF. CDR3 sequence (DNA): TGCGCCAGCAGCGCCGAGGGGGGAGCCGAAAAACTGTTTTTT.